Below, one T cell receptor (beta chain) is given with its context. The sample comes from a study of blood T cell repertoires in COVID-19. Sequencing used immunoSEQ multiplex PCR; TCRdb keeps in-frame clones, though not all of them. Here the sample spans about 400,000 clones, nearly 90% being singletons. Germline CDR1 and CDR2: SNHLY and FYNNEI. This CDR3 has 11 amino acids. V was trimmed by 8 bases and J by 7 bases, leaving 11 bases between them. The sequencing input was PBMCs or T cells enriched from blood (not recorded which). This chain links TRBV2 with TRBJ1-1; D call uncertain. This TCR came from a woman under 40 who had recovered from COVID-19. This chain's CDR3 is CASVGGSEAFF. CDR3 DNA: TGTGCCAGCGTGGGAGGGAGTGAAGCTTTCTTT.